This T cell receptor beta chain was profiled in a study of blood T cell repertoires in COVID-19. The method was immunoSEQ multiplex PCR; TCRdb's version includes in-frame clones alone and lacks a portion of them. Of roughly 350,000 clones in the sample, 87% were seen once. The specimen sequenced was peripheral blood. This TCR was recovered from a woman in her fifties or sixties with COVID-19, enrolled during active disease.

Here the CDR3 reads CATSREIGTSGRAGELFF. The CDR3 DNA reads as TGTGCCACCAGCAGGGAAATCGGGACTAGCGGGAGGGCCGGGGAGCTGTTTTTT. The chain has TRBV15 and TRBJ2-2, with 16 bases matching TRBD2. The J segment lost 6 bases and the V segment lost 3 bases, leaving 7 bases of the junction unmatched. CDR1 and CDR2 (germline): LNHNV, YYDKDF (reference sequence). The CDR3 loop spans 18 amino acids.